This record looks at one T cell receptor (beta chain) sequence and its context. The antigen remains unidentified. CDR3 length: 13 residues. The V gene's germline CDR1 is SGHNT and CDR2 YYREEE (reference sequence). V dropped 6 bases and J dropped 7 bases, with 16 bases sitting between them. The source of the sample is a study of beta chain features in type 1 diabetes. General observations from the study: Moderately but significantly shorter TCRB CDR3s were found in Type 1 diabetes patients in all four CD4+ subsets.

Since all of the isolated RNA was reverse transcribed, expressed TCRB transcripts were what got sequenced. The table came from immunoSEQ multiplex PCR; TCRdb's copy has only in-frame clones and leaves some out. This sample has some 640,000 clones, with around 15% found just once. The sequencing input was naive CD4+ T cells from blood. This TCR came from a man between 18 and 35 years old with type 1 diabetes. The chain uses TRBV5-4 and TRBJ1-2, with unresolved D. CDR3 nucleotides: TGTGCCAGCACCACCGCCCAGGTGGGTGGCTACACCTTC. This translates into CASTTAQVGGYTF. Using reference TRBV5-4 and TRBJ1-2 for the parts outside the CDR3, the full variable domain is ETGVTQSPTHLIKTRGQQVTLRCSSQSGHNTVSWYQQALGQGPQFIFQYYREEENGRGNFPPRFSGLQFPNYSSELNVNALELDDSALYLCASTTAQVGGYTFGSGTRLTVV.